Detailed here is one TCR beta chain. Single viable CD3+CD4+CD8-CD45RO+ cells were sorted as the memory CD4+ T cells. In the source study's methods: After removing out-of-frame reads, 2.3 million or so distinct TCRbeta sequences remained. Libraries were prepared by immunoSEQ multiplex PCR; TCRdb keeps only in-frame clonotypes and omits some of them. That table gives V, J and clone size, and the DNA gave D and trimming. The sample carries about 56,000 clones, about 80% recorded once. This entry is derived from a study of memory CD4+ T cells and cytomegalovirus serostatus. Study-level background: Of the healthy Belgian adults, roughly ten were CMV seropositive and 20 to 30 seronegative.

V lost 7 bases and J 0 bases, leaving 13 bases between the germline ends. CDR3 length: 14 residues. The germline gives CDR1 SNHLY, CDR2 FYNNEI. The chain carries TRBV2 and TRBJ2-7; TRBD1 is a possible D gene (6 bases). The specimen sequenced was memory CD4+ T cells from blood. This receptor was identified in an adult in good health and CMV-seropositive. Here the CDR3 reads CASTAGQISYEQYV. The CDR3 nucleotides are TGTGCCAGCACCGCTGGACAGATCTCCTACGAGCAGTACGTC.